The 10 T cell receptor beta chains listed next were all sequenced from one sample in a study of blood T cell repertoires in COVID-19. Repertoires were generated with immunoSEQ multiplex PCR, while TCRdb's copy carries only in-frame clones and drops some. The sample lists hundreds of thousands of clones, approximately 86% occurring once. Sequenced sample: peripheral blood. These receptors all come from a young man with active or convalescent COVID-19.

The CDR3 DNA follows: TGCAGCGTTGCAGGCTCCTACGAGCAGTACTTC. Amino acids: CSVAGSYEQYF. V and J are TRBV29-1 and TRBJ2-7; D not resolved. The germline V gene encodes CDR1 SQVTM and CDR2 ANQGSEA. V shed 4 bases and J shed 0 bases, with 4 bases lying between them. The CDR3 contains 11 residues.

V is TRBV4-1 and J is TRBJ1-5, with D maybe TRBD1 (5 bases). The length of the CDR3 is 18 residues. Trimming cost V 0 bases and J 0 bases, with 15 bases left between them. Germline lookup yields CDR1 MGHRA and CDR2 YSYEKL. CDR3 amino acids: CASSQDPGEQVSNQPQHF. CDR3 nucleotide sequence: TGCGCCAGCAGCCAAGATCCGGGAGAACAGGTTAGCAATCAGCCCCAGCATTTT.

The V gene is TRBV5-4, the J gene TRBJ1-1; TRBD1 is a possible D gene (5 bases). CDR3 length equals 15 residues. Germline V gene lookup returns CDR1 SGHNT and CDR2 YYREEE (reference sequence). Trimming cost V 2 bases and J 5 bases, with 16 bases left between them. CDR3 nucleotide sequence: TGTGCCAGCAGCTTCCCCAGGGCTAAGGGGACTGAAGCTTTCTTT. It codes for CASSFPRAKGTEAFF.

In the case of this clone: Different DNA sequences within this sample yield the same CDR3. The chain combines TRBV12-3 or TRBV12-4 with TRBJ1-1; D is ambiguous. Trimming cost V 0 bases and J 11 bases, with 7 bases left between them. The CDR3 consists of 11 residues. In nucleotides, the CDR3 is TGTGCCAGCAGTTTAGCCCTTGAGGCTTTCTTT. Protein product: CASSLALEAFF.

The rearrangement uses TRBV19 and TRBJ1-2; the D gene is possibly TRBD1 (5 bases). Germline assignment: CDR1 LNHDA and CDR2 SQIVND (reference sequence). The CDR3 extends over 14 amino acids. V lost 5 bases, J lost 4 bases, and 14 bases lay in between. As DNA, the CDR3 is TGTGCCAGTAGTGGTCCTGGACAAAGCTATGGCTACACCTTC. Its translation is CASSGPGQSYGYTF. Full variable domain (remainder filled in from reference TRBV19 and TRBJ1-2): DGGITQSPKYLFRKEGQNVTLSCEQNLNHDAMYWYRQDPGQGLRLIYYSQIVNDFQKGDIAEGYSVSREKKESFPLTVTSAQKNPTAFYLCASSGPGQSYGYTFGSGTRLTVV.

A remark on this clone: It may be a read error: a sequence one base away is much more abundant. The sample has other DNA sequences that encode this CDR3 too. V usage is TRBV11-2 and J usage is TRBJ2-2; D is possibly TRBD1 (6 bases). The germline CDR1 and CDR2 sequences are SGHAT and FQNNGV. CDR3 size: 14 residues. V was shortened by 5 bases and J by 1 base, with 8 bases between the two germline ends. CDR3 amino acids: CASSRRGNTGELFF. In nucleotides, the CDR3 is TGTGCCAGCAGCCGCAGGGGGAACACCGGGGAGCTGTTTTTT.

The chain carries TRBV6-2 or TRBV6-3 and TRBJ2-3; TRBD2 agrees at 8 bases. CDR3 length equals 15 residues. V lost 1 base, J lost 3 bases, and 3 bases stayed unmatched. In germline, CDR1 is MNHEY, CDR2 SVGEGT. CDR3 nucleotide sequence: TGTGCCAGCAGTTACTACCGCGGGGGGACAGATACGCAGTATTTT. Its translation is CASSYYRGGTDTQYF.

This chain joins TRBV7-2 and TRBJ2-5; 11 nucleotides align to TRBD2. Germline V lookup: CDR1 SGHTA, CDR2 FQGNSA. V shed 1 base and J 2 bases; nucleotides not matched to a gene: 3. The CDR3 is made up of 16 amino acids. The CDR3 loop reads CASSLVTSGGQETQYF. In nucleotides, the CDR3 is TGTGCCAGCAGCTTAGTAACTAGCGGGGGACAAGAGACCCAGTACTTC.

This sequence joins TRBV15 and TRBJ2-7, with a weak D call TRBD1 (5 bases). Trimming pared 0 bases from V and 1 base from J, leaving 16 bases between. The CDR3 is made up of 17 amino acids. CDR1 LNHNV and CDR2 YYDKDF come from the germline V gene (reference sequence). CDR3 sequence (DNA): TGTGCCACCAGCAGAGATTACTTGTTTGACAGTTCCTACGAGCAGTACTTC. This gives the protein CATSRDYLFDSSYEQYF.

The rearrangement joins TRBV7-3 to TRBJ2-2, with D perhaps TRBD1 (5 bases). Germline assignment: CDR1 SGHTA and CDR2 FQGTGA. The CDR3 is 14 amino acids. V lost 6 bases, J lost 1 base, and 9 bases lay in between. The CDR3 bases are TGTGCCAGCAGTTCAACAGGGAACACCGGGGAGCTGTTTTTT. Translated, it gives CASSSTGNTGELFF.